This record concerns one T cell receptor beta chain sequence. Its specificity is not known. Profiling relied on immunoSEQ multiplex PCR, and the TCRdb table lists in-frame clones only, not all of them. The data show about 19,000 clones, just over 90% seen once. This specimen belongs to a study of lymphopenia after photon versus proton radiotherapy. Notes on the study in general: Post-nadir TCR diversity decline inversely tracked overall survival among those who died. Photon-treated patients lost naive T cells and TCR diversity; proton-treated stayed stable.

The CDR3 length is 15 residues. The V gene's germline CDR1 is SGHRS and CDR2 YFSETQ. V lost 4 bases to trimming and J lost 5 bases; unmatched junction nucleotides: 11. This specimen consisted of peripheral blood, obtained from a patient treated with photon-based radiotherapy. This clonotype was sampled from a man aged 60-69 years with pancreatic cancer. The chain joins TRBV5-1 to TRBJ1-1; TRBD1 agrees at 7 bases. The chain's CDR3 is CASSDPQGGGTEAFF. CDR3 nucleotide sequence: TGCGCCAGCAGCGACCCGCAGGGGGGCGGGACTGAAGCTTTCTTT.